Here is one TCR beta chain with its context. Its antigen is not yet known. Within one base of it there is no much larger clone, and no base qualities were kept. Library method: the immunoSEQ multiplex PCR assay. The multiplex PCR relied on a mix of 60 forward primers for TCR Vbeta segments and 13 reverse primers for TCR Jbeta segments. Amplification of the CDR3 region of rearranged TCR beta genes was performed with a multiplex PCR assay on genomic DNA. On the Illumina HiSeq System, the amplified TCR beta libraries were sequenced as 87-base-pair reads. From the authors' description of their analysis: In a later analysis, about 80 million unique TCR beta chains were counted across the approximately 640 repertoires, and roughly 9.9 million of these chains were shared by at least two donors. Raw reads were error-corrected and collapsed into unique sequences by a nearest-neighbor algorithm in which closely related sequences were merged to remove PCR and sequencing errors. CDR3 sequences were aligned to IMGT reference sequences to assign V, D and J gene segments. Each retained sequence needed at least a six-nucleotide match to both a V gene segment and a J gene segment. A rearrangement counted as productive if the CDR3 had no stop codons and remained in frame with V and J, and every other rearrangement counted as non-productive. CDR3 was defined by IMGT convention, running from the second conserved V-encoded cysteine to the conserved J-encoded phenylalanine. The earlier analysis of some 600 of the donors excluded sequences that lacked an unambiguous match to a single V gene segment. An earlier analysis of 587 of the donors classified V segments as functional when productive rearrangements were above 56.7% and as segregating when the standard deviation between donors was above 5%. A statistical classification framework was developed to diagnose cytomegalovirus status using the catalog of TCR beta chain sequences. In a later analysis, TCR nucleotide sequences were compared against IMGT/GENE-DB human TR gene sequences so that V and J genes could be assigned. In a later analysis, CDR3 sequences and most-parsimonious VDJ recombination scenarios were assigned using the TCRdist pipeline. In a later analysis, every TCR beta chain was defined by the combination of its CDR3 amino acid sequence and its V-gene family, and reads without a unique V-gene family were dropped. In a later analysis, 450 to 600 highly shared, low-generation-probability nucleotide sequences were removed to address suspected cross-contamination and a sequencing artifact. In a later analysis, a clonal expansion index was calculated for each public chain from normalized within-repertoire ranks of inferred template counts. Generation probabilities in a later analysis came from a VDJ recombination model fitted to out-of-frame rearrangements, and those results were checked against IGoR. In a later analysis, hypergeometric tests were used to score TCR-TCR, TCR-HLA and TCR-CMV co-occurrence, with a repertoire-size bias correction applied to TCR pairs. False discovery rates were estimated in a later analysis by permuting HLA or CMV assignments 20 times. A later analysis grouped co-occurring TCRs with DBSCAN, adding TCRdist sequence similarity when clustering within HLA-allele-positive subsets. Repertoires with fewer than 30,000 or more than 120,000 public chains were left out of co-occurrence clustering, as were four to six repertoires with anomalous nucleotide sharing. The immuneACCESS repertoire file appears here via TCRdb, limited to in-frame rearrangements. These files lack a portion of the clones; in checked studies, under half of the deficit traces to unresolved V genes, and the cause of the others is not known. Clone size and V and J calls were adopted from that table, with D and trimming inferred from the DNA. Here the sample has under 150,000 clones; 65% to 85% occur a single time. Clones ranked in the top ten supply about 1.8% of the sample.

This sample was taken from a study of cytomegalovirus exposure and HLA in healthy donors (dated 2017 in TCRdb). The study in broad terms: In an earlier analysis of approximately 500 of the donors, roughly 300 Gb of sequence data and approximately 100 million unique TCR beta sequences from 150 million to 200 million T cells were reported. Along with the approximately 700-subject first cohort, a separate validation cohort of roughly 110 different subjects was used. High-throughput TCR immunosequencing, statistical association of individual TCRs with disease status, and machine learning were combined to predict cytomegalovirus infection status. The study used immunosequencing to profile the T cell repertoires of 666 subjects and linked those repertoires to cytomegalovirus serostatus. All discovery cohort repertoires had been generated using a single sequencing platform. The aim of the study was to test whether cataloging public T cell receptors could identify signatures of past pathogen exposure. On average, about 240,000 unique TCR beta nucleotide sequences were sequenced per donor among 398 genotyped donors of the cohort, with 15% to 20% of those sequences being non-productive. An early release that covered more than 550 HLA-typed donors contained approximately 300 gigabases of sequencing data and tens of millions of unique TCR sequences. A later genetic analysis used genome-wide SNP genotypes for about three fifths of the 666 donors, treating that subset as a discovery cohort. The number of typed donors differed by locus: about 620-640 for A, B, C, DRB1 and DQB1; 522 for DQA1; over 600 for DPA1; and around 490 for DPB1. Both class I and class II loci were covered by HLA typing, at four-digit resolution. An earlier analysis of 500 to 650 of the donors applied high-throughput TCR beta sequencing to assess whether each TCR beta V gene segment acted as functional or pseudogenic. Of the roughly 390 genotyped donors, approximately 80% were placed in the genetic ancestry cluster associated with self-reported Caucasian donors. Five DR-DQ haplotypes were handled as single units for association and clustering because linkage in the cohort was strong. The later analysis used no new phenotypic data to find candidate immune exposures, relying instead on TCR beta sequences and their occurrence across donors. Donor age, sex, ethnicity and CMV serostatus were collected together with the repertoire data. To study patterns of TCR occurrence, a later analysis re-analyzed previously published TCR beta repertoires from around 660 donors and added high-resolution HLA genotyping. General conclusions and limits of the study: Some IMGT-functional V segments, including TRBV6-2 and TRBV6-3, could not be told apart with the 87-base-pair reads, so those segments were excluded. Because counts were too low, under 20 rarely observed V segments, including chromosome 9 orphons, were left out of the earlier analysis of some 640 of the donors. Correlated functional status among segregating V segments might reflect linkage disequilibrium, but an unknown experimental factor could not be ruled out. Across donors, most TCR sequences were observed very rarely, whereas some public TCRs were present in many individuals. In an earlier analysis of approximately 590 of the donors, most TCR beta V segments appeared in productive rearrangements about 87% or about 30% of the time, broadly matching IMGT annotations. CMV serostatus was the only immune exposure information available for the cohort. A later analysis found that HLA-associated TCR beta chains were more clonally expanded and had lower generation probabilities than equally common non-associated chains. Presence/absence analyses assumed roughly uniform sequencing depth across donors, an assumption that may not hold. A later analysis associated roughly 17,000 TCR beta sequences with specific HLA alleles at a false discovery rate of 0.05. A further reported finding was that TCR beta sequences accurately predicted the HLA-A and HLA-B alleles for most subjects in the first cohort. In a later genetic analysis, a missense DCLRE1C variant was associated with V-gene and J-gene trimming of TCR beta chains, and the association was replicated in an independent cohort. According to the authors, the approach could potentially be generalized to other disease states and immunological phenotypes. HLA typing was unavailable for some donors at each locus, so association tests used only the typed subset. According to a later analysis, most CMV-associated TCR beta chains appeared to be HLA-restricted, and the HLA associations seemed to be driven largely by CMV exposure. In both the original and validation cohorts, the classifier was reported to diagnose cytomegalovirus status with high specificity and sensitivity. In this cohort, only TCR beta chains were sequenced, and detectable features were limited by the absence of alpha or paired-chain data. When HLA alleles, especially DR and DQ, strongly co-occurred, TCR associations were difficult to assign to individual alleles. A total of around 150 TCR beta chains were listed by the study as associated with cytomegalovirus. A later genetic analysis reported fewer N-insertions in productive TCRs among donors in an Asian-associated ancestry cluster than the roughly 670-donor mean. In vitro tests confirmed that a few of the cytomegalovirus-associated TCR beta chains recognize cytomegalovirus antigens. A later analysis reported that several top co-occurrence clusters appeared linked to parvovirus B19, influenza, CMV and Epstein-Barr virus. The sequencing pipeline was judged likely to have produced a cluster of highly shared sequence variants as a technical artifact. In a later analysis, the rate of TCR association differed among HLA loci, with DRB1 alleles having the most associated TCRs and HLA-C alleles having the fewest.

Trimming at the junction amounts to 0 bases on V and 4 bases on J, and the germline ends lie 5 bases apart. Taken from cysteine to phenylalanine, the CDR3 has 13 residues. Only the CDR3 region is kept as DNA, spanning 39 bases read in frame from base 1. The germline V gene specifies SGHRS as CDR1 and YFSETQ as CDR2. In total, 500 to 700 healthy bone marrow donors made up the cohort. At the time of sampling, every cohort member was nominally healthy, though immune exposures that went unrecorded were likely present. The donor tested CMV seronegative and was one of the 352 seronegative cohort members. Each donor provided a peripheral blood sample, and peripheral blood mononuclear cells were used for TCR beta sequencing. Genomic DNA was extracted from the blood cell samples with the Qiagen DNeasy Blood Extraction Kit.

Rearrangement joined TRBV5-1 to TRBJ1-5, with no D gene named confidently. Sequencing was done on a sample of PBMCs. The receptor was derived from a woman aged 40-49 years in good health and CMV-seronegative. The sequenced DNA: TGCGCCAGCAGCTTGGTCGGGAATCAGCCCCAGCATTTT. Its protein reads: CASSLVGNQPQHF.